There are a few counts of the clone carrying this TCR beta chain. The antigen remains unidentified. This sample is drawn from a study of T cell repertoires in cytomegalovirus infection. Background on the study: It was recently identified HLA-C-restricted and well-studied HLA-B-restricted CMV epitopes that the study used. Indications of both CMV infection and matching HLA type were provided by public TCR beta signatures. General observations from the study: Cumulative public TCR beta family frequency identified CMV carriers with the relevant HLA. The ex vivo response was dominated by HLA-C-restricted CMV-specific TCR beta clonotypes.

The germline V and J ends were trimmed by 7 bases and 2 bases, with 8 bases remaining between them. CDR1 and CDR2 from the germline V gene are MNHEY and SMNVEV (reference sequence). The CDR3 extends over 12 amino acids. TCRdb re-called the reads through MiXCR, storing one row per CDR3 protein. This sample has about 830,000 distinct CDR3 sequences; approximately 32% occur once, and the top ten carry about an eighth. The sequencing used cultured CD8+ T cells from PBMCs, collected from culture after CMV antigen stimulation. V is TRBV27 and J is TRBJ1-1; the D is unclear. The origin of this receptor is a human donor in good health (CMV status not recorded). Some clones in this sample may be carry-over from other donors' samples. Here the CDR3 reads CASKGTNTEAFF. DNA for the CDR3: TGTGCCAGCAAAGGCACTAACACTGAAGCTTTCTTT.